The 9 T cell receptor beta chains presented below share a single source sample, sequenced in a study of shared clonotypes between healthy human individuals. Sequenced by immunoSEQ multiplex PCR; TCRdb stores in-frame clones only, minus some. The repertoire includes more than 2 million clones, about 93% of them detected once, and about 1.7% sits in the top ten. Naive CD8 cells comprised CD45RO-negative, CCR7-positively selected cells, excluding terminally differentiated effector memory CD45RA+ cells. The sample taken for sequencing was naive CD8+ T cells from PBMCs. These receptors came from a man aged 18 to 35 in good health. Some clones in this sample may be carry-over from other donors' samples.

The chain employs TRBV11-2 and TRBJ1-2, with TRBD1 matching over 7 bases. Germline values: CDR1 SGHAT, CDR2 FQNNGV. After removal of 3 bases from V and 5 bases from J, the junction contained 6 bases not matched to a gene. The CDR3 totals 14 residues. The CDR3 reads CASSLGETGYGYTF. CDR3 bases: TGTGCCAGCAGCTTGGGGGAGACAGGGTATGGCTACACCTTC.

Here the CDR3 reads CASSEAWTSGNTGELFF. CDR3 nucleotides: TGTGCCAGCAGTGAAGCTTGGACTAGCGGGAACACCGGGGAGCTGTTTTTT. V is TRBV6-1 and J is TRBJ2-2, with 10 positions matching TRBD2. This CDR3 region has 17 residues. The junction had 2 bases not matched to a gene; V was cut back by 0 bases and J by 1 base. The germline V gene has CDR1 MNHNS and CDR2 SASEGT.

The rearrangement uses TRBV29-1 and TRBJ1-1; D not resolved. Germline assignment: CDR1 SQVTM and CDR2 ANQGSEA. Trimming stripped 3 bases from V and 1 base from J, with 9 bases between. The CDR3 is made up of 13 amino acids. The CDR3 nucleotides are TGCAGCGTTGACCTACCCCCGAACACTGAAGCTTTCTTT. Amino acid sequence: CSVDLPPNTEAFF.

V gene TRBV7-9 combines with J gene TRBJ2-1; TRBD1 might be the D (6 bases). The CDR3 has 18 amino acids. V shed 5 bases and J shed 0 bases, with 20 bases lying between them. Germline V gene sequence: CDR1 SEHNR, CDR2 FQNEAQ (reference sequence). The CDR3 nucleotides read TGTGCCAGCAGCGTCCCCGAAGGGGGAGCGAGCTCCTACAATGAGCAGTTCTTC. Translating gives CASSVPEGGASSYNEQFF.

The genes are TRBV27 and TRBJ2-7; unclear D gene. The germline V gene encodes CDR1 MNHEY and CDR2 SMNVEV (reference sequence). Trimming removed 8 bases at V and 4 bases at J, with 15 bases between. CDR3 size: 13 residues. The CDR3 coding sequence is TGTGCCAGCCGCCTTGCGGTTGCGTACGAGCAGTACTTC. It is translated as CASRLAVAYEQYF.

This clone was seen once. The genes are TRBV7-9 and TRBJ2-7; TRBD2 matches at 10 bases. Germline CDR1 reads SEHNR; CDR2 reads FQNEAQ (reference sequence). This CDR3 comprises 14 residues. J lost 4 bases, V lost 1 base, and 1 base had no gene match. DNA of the CDR3: TGTGCCAGCAGCTTAGGAGCGGGAGGGTACGAGCAGTACTTC. Protein sequence: CASSLGAGGYEQYF.

This clone was counted a few times. V is TRBV5-6 and J is TRBJ2-1; D is possibly TRBD1 or TRBD2 (5 bases each). V lost 3 bases and J 9 bases, leaving 10 bases between the germline ends. The CDR3 is made up of 12 amino acids. The V gene's germline CDR1 is SGHDT and CDR2 YYEEEE. The CDR3 loop reads CASSSQGVEQFF. The DNA of the CDR3 is TGTGCCAGCAGCTCTCAGGGAGTTGAGCAGTTCTTC. Full variable domain (outside the CDR3, taken from reference TRBV5-6 and TRBJ2-1): DAGVTQSPTHLIKTRGQQVTLRCSPKSGHDTVSWYQQALGQGPQFIFQYYEEEERQRGNFPDRFSGHQFPNYSSELNVNALLLGDSALYLCASSSQGVEQFFGPGTRLTVL.

This clone was counted only a few times. CDR3 sequence: CASSPGTHTEAFF. The CDR3 bases are TGTGCCAGTAGTCCCGGGACACACACTGAAGCTTTCTTT. The chain carries TRBV19 and TRBJ1-1; the D gene is possibly TRBD1 (6 bases). The CDR3 runs 13 residues. The V end was cut by 5 bases, the J end by 3 bases, with 10 bases between. Germline values: CDR1 LNHDA, CDR2 SQIVND (reference sequence).

The rearrangement uses TRBV28 and TRBJ2-1; 14 positions agree with TRBD2. The CDR3 extends over 16 amino acids. V was pared by 5 bases and J by 7 bases, with 7 bases of the junction left unmatched. Looked up from germline, CDR1 is MDHEN and CDR2 is SYDVKM. The CDR3 reads CASSPGTSGRRNEQFF. The CDR3 nucleotides read TGTGCCAGCAGTCCCGGGACTAGCGGGAGAAGGAATGAGCAGTTCTTC. Filled out from reference TRBV28 and TRBJ2-1, the complete variable domain reads DVKVTQSSRYLVKRTGEKVFLECVQDMDHENMFWYRQDPGLGLRLIYFSYDVKMKEKGDIPEGYSVSREKKERFSLILESASTNQTSMYLCASSPGTSGRRNEQFFGPGTRLTVL.